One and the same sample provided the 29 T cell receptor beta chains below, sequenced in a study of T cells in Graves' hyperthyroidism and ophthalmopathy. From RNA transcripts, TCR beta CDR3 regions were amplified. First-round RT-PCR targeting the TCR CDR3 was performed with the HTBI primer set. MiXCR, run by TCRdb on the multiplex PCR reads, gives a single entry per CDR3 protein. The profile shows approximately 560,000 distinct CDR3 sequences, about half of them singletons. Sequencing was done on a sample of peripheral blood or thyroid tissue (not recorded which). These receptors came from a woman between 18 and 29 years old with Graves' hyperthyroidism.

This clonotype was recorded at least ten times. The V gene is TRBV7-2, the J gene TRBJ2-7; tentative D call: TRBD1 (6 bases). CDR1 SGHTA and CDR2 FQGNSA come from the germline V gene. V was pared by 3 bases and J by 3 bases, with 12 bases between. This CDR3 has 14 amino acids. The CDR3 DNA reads TGTGCCAGCAGCTTCCCCCCGGGACACTACGAGCAGTACTTC. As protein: CASSFPPGHYEQYF.

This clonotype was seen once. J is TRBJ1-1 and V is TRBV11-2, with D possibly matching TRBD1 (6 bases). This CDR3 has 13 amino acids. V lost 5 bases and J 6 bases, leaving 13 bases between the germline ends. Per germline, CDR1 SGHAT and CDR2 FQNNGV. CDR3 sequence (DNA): TGTGCCAGCAGCCCCCGAGGGGGACCTGAAGCTTTCTTT. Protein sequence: CASSPRGGPEAFF.

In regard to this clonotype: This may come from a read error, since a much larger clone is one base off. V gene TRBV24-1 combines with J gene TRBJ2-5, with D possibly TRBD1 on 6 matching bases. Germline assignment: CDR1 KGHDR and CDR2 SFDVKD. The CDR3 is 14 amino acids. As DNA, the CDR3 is TGTGCCACCAGCCCTCGTGGACAGCAAGAGACCCGGTACTTC. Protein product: CATSPRGQQETRYF.

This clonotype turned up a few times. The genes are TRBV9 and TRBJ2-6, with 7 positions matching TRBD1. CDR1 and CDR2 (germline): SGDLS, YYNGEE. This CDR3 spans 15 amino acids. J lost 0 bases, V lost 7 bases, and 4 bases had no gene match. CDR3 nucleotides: TGTGCCAGCCGGGACAGAGGCTCTGGGGCCAACGTCCTGACTTTC. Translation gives CASRDRGSGANVLTF.

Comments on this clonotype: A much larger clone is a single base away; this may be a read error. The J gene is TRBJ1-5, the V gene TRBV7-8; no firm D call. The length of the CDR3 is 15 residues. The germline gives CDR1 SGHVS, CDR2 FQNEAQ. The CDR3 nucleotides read TGTGCCGGCAGCTTTACTCGAGGGAGCAATCAGCCCCAGCATTTT. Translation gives CAGSFTRGSNQPQHF.

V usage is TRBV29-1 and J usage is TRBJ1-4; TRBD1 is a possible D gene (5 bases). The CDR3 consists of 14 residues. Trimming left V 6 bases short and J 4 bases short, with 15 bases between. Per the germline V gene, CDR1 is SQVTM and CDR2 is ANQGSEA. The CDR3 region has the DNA TGCAGCGTGGCTCGGGACGGGTTTAATGAAAAACTGTTTTTT. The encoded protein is CSVARDGFNEKLFF. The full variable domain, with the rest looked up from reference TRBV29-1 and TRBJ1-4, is SAVISQKPSRDICQRGTSLTIQCQVDSQVTMMFWYRQQPGQSLTLIATANQGSEATYESGFVIDKFPISRPNLTFSTLTVSNMSPEDSSIYLCSVARDGFNEKLFFGSGTQLSVL.

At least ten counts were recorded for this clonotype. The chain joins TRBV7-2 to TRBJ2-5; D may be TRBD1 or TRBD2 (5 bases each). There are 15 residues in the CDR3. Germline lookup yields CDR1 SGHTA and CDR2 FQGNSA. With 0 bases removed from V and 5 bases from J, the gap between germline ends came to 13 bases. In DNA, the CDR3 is TGTGCCAGCAGCTTAGCGCCGGGGCGCGATGAGACCCAGTACTTC. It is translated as CASSLAPGRDETQYF.

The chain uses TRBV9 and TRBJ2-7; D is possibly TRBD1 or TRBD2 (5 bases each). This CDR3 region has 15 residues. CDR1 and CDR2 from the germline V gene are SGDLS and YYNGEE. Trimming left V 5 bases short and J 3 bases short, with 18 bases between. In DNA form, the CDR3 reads TGTGCCAGCAGTACGATGGGGGAAGCTGGCTACGAGCAGTACTTC. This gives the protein CASSTMGEAGYEQYF.

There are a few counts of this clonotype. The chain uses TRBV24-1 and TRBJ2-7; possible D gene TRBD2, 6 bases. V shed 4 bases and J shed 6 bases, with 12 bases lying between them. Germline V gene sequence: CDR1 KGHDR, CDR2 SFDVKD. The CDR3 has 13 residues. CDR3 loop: CATSDRLVFEQYF. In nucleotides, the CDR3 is TGTGCCACCAGTGACCGACTAGTCTTCGAGCAGTACTTC.

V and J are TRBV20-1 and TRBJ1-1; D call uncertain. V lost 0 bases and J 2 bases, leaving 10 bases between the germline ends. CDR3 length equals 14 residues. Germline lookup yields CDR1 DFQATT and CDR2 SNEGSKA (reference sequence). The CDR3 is CSARDREGNTEAFF. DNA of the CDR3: TGCAGTGCTAGAGATCGCGAAGGTAACACTGAAGCTTTCTTT.

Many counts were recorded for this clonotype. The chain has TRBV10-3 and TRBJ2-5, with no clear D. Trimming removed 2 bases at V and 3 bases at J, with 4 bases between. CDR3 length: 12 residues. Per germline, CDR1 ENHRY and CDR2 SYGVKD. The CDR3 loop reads CAISEAKETQYF. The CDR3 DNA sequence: TGTGCCATCAGTGAGGCGAAAGAGACCCAGTACTTC.

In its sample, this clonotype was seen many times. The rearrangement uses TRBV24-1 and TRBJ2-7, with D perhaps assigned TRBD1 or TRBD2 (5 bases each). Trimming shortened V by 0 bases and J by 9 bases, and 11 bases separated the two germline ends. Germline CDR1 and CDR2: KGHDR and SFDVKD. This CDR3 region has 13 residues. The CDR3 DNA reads TGTGCCACCAGTGATTTGCAGGGACGGCGGCAGTACTTC. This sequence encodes CATSDLQGRRQYF.

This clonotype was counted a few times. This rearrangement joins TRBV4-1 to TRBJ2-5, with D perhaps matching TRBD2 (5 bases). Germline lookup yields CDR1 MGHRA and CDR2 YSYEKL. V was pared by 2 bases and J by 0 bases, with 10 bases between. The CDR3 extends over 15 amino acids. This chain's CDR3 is CASSQYHGDQETQYF. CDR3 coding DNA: TGCGCCAGCAGCCAATATCACGGGGACCAAGAGACCCAGTACTTC.

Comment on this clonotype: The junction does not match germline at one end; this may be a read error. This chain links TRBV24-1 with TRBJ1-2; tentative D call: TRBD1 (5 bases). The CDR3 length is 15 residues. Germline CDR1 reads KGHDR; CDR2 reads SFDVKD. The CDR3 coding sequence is TGTGCCACCAGTGAGGCCGGGACGGGACTAGGCGGCTACGCCTTC. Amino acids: CATSEAGTGLGGYAF.

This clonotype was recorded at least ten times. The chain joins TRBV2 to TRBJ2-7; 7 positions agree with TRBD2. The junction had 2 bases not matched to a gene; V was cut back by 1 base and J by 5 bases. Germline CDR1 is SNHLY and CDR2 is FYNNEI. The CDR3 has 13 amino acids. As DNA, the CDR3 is TGTGCCAGCAGTGAAGGGACTAGGGACGAGCAGTACTTC. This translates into CASSEGTRDEQYF.

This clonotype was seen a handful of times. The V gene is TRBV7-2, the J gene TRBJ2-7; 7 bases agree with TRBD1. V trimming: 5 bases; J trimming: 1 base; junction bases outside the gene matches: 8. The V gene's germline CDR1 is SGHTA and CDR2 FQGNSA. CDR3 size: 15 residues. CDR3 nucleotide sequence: TGTGCCAGCAGCCGTCCCGGACAGGAATCCTACGAGCAGTACTTC. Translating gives CASSRPGQESYEQYF.

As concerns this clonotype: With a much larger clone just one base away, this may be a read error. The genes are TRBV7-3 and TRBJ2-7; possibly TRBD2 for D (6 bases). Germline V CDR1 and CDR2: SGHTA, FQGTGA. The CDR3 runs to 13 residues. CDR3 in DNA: TGTGCCAGCAGCTCCCCAGGGAGGCTCGAGCAGTGCTTC. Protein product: CASSSPGRLEQCF. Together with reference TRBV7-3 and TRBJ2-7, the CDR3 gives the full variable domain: GAGVSQTPSNKVTEKGKYVELRCDPISGHTALYWYRQSLGQGPEFLIYFQGTGAADDSGLPNDRFFAVRPEGSVSTLKIQRTERGDSAVYLCASSSPGRLEQCFGPGTRLTVT.

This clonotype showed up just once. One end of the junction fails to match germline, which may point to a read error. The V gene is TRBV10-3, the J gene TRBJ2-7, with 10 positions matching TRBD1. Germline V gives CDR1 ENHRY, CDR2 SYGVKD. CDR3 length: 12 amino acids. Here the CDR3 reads CATSGDRGERYF. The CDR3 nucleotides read TGTGCCACCAGTGGGGACAGGGGTGAGCGGTACTTC.

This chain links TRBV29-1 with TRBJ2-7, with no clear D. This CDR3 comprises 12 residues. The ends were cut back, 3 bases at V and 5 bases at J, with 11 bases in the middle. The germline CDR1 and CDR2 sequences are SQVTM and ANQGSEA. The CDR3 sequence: CSVELGLDEQYF. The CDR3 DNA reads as TGCAGCGTTGAGTTGGGTCTCGACGAGCAGTACTTC.

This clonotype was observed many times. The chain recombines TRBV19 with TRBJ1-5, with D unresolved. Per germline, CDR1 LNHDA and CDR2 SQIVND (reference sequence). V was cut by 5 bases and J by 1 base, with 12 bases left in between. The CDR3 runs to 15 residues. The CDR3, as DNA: TGTGCCAGTAGTCCCACGGGCACCAGCAATCAGCCCCAGCATTTT. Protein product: CASSPTGTSNQPQHF.

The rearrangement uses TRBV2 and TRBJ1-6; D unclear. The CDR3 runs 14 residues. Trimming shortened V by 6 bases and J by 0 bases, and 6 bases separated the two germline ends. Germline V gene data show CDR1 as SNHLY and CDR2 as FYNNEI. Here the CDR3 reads CASRVGSYNSPLHF. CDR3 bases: TGTGCCAGCAGAGTCGGCTCCTATAATTCACCCCTCCACTTT.

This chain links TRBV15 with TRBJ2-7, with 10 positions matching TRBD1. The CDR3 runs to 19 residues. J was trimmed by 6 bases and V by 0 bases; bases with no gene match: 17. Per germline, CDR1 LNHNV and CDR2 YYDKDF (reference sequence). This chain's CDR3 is CATSRDRASRDRGRGEQYF. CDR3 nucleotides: TGTGCCACCAGCAGAGATCGCGCCAGCAGGGACAGGGGTAGAGGCGAGCAGTACTTC.

CDR3 nucleotides: TGTGCCAGCAGCGCTACCGGGACAGGGTTTTCCCCCAATCAGCCCCAGCATTTT. It translates to CASSATGTGFSPNQPQHF. The chain recombines TRBV7-2 with TRBJ1-5; TRBD1 aligns across 9 bases. In germline, CDR1 is SGHTA, CDR2 FQGNSA. The CDR3 loop spans 18 amino acids. Trimming cost V 5 bases and J 3 bases; bases outside gene matches: 14.

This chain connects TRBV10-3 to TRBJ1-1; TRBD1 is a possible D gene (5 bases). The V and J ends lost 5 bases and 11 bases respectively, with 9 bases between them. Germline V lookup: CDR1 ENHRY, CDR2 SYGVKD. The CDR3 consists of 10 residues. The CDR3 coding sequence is TGTGCCATCAGTCTCGGGGGGGCTTTCTTT. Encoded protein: CAISLGGAFF.

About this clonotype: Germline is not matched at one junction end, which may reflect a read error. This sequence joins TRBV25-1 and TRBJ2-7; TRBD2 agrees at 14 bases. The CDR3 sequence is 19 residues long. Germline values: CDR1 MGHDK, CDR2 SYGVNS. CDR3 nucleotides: TGCGCCAGCAGCCAATTAGGCCTAGGGACTAGCGGGAGTGGCTACGAGCAGTACTTC. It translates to CASSQLGLGTSGSGYEQYF.

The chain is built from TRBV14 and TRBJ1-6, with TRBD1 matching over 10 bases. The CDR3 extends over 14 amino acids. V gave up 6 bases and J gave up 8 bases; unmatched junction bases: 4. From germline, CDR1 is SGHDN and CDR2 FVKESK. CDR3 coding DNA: TGTGCCAGCAGAGGACAGGGGGACGATTCACCCCTCCACTTT. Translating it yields CASRGQGDDSPLHF.

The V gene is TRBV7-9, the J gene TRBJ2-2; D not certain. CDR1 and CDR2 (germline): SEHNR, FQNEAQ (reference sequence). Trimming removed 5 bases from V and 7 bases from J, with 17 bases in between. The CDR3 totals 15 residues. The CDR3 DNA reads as TGTGCCAGCAGCCCACGTGGGCAATGGGACGGGGAGCTGTTTTTT. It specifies CASSPRGQWDGELFF.

The CDR3 spells CAISNLWGVDTF. The CDR3 DNA sequence: TGTGCCATCAGTAACCTCTGGGGGGTGGACACCTTC. This sequence joins TRBV10-3 and TRBJ1-2, with a possible D match to TRBD1 (5 bases). In germline, CDR1 is ENHRY, CDR2 SYGVKD. The CDR3 is made up of 12 amino acids. Trimming shortened V by 5 bases and J by 12 bases, and 16 bases separated the two germline ends.

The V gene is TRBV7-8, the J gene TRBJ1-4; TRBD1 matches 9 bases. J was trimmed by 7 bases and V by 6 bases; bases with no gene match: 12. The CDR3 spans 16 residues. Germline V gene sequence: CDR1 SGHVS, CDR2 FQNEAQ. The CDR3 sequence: CASSEGQGYPSEKLFF. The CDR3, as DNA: TGTGCCAGCAGTGAAGGACAGGGGTACCCCAGTGAAAAACTGTTTTTT.